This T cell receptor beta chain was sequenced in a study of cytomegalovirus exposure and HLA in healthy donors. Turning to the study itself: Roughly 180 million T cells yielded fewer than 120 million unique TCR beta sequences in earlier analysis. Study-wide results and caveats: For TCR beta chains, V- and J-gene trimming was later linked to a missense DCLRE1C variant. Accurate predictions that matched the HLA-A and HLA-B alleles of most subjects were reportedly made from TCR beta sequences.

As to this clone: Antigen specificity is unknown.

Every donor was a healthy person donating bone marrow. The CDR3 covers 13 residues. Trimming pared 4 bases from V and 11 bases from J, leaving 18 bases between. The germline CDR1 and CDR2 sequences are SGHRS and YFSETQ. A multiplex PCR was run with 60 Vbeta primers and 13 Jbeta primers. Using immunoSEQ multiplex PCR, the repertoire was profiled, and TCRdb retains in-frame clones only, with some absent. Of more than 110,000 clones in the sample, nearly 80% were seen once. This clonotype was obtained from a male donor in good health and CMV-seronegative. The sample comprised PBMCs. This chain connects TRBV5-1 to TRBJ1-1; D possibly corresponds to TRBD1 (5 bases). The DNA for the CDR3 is TGCGCCAGCAGCCCGGACGTGACAGCCGGGGCTTTCTTT. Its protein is CASSPDVTAGAFF. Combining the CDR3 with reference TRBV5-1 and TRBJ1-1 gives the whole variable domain KAGVTQTPRYLIKTRGQQVTLSCSPISGHRSVSWYQQTPGQGLQFLFEYFSETQRNKGNFPGRFSGRQFSNSRSEMNVSTLELGDSALYLCASSPDVTAGAFFGQGTRLTVV.